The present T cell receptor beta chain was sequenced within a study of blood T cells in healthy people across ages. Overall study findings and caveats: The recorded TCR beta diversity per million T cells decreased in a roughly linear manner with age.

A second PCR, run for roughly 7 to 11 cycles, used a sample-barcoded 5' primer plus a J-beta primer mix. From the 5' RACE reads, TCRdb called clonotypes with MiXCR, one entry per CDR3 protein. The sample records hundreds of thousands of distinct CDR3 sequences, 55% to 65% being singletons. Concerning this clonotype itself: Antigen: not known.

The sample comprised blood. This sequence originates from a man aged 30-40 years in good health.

The CDR3 DNA reads as TGTGCCAGCAGTTTCACGGCAGCATACACCTACGAGCAGTACTTC. Translation: CASSFTAAYTYEQYF. V gene TRBV12-3 or TRBV12-4 combines with J gene TRBJ2-7; D call uncertain. Trimming cost V 3 bases and J 2 bases, with 14 bases left between them. The CDR3 sequence is 15 residues long.